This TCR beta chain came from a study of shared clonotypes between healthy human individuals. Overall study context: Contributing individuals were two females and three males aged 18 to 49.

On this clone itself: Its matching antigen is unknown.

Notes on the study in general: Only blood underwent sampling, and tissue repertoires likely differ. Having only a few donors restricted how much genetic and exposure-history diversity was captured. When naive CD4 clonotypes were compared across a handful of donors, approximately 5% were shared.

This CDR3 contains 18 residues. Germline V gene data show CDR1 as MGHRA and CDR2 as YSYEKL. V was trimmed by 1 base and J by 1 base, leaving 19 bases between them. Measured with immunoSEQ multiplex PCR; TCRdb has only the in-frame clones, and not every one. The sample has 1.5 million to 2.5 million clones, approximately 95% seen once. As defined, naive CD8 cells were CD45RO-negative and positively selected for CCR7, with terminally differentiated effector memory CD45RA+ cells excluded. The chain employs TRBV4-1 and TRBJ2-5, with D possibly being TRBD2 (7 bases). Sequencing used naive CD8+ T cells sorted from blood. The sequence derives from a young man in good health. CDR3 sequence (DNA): TGCGCCAGCAGCCAAGCACTGACTTGGGAGGGGGGCCAAGAGACCCAGTACTTC. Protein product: CASSQALTWEGGQETQYF.